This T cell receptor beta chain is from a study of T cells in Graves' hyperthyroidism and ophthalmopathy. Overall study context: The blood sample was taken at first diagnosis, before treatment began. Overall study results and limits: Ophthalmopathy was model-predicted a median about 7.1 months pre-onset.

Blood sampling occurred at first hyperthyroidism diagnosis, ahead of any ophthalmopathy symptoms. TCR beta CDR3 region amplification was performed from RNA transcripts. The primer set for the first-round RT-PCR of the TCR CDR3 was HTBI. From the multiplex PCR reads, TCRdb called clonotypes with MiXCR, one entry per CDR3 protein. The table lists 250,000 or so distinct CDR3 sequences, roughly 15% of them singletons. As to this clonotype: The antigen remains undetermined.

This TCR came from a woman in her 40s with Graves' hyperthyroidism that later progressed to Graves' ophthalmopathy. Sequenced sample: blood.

The CDR3 loop reads CASSQDSSRAGDTQYF. The CDR3, as DNA: TGCGCCAGCAGCCAAGATAGTAGTAGGGCCGGAGATACGCAGTATTTT. This chain connects TRBV4-1 to TRBJ2-3, with D hard to call. Germline values: CDR1 MGHRA, CDR2 YSYEKL. The CDR3 is 16 amino acids. Trimming shortened V by 0 bases and J by 5 bases, and 15 bases separated the two germline ends.